This TCR beta chain stems from a study of blood T cell repertoires in COVID-19. About the research overall: Italy, Spain and the United States were the sources of the convalescent and acute COVID-19 samples. PBMCs, B-cell-depleted T cells, or T cells were the source of the cDNA or gDNA that made up the material.

In the original analysis: Amplification of reference gene primers was used by the study to estimate nucleated cell counts. Assay used: immunoSEQ multiplex PCR; TCRdb lists only in-frame clones, some missing. V, J and clone size were drawn from that table, and D and trimming were deduced from the DNA. There are roughly 330,000 clones in the sample; 70% to 90% occur only once, and approximately 5.3% lies in the top ten. Per germline, CDR1 MDHEN and CDR2 SYDVKM. With V trimmed by 7 bases and J by 6 bases, 12 bases remained unmatched. The CDR3 contains 16 residues. Participants were placed into cohorts based on the clinical history they reported. This clone has just a few counts.

The chain recombines TRBV28 with TRBJ1-5; 10 nucleotides align to TRBD1. The sequenced sample was PBMCs or T cells enriched from blood (not recorded which). The sequence was obtained from a woman aged 25 to 45 who had recovered from COVID-19. CDR3 sequence: CASTPTTGGASQPQHF. DNA for the CDR3: TGTGCCAGCACCCCGACGACAGGGGGCGCGAGTCAGCCCCAGCATTTT.